Following are 25 T cell receptor beta chains from one sample sequenced in a study of CD8+CD57+ T cells in acquired aplastic anemia. Genomic DNA was employed as the template in profiling TCR beta VDJ and CDR3. TCRdb independently ran MiXCR on the reads; one entry per CDR3 protein. The table has 120,000 or so distinct CDR3 sequences, roughly 55% seen once. For sequencing, patients were chosen who had shown expansion of CD8+CD57+ cells by flow cytometry. The sequencing input was sorted CD4+, CD8+, or CD8+CD57+ T cells (not recorded which) from PBMCs. Source of these receptors: a human donor with aplastic anemia.

This clonotype was seen at least ten times. This rearrangement joins TRBV9 to TRBJ2-1; no firm D call. This CDR3 has 12 amino acids. Germline V gene sequence: CDR1 SGDLS, CDR2 YYNGEE. Trimming removed 3 bases at V and 0 bases at J, with 1 base between. The DNA for the CDR3 is TGTGCCAGCAGCGACTCCTACAATGAGCAGTTCTTC. Its translation is CASSDSYNEQFF.

This clonotype appeared a few times. The CDR3 region has the DNA TGTGCCAGCGGCTCCGCTCGGACCTACGAGCAGTACTTC. Protein sequence: CASGSARTYEQYF. The chain joins TRBV7-9 to TRBJ2-7; D is unclear. V lost 8 bases and J 2 bases, leaving 13 bases between the germline ends. Germline V gene lookup returns CDR1 SEHNR and CDR2 FQNEAQ (reference sequence). The CDR3 totals 13 residues. Full variable domain (rest looked up from reference TRBV7-9 and TRBJ2-7): DTGVSQNPRHKITKRGQNVTFRCDPISEHNRLYWYRQTLGQGPEFLTYFQNEAQLEKSRLLSDRFSAERPKGSFSTLEIQRTEQGDSAMYLCASGSARTYEQYFGPGTRLTVT.

This chain connects TRBV2 to TRBJ2-7; no clear D gene. Trimming left V 2 bases short and J 2 bases short, with 7 bases between. The length of the CDR3 is 13 residues. The V gene's germline CDR1 is SNHLY and CDR2 FYNNEI. The CDR3 protein is CASSEYRAYEQYF. CDR3 sequence (DNA): TGTGCCAGCAGTGAATACCGGGCCTACGAGCAGTACTTC. The full variable domain, with the rest looked up from reference TRBV2 and TRBJ2-7, is EPEVTQTPSHQVTQMGQEVILRCVPISNHLYFYWYRQILGQKVEFLVSFYNNEISEKSEIFDDQFSVERPDGSNFTLKIRSTKLEDSAMYFCASSEYRAYEQYFGPGTRLTVT.

The CDR3 DNA is TGTGCCAGCACCCAAGGATGGGGGGGCACGAGGGATTTCTTT. Its protein product is CASTQGWGGTRDFF. The chain couples TRBV19 to TRBJ1-1, with a weak D call TRBD1 (6 bases). CDR1 and CDR2 from the germline V gene are LNHDA and SQIVND (reference sequence). Trimming left V 9 bases short and J 13 bases short, with 27 bases between. This CDR3 has 14 amino acids.

The V and J genes are TRBV24-1 and TRBJ2-3, with 8 bases matching TRBD2. The V and J ends lost 4 bases and 4 bases, in that order; junction bases with no gene match: 12. The length of the CDR3 is 17 residues. CDR1 and CDR2 from the germline V gene are KGHDR and SFDVKD. DNA of the CDR3: TGTGCCACCAGTGACCTCTCTGCGGGGGGCCCAGCAGATACGCAGTATTTT. Its protein is CATSDLSAGGPADTQYF.

The chain carries TRBV19 and TRBJ1-3, with D hard to call. Trimming removed 2 bases from V and 1 base from J, with 6 bases in between. The V gene's germline CDR1 is LNHDA and CDR2 SQIVND (reference sequence). This CDR3 has 14 amino acids. The CDR3 nucleotides read TGTGCCAGTAGTATACTAGGGTCTGGAAACACCATATATTTT. Translated, it gives CASSILGSGNTIYF.

V usage is TRBV24-1 and J usage is TRBJ2-7, with a weak D call TRBD1 (5 bases). CDR1 and CDR2 (germline): KGHDR, SFDVKD. The CDR3 has 14 residues. V was shortened by 1 base and J by 0 bases, with 6 bases between the two germline ends. Written as DNA, the CDR3 is TGTGCCACCAGTGATTTAGGGGTCTCCTACGAGCAGTACTTC. Translated, it gives CATSDLGVSYEQYF.

As concerns this clonotype: With a much larger clone just one base away, this may be a read error. The chain couples TRBV6-2 or TRBV6-3 to TRBJ2-7; TRBD2 aligns across 9 bases. The germline CDR1 and CDR2 sequences are MNHEY and SVGEGT. The CDR3 loop spans 15 amino acids. In DNA, the CDR3 is TGTGCCAGCGGTTACGGAGCGGGGGGCTCCTACGAGCAGTACTTC. It encodes CASGYGAGGSYEQYF.

The chain couples TRBV6-4 to TRBJ1-4; TRBD1 might be the D (5 bases). Germline loops: CDR1 MRHNA, CDR2 SNTAGT. The ends were cut back, 0 bases at V and 7 bases at J, with 9 bases in the middle. The CDR3 spans 14 residues. The CDR3 sequence is CASSDSSQGEKLFF. DNA for the CDR3: TGTGCCAGCAGTGACTCGTCCCAGGGTGAAAAACTGTTTTTT.

This clonotype occurred a few times. The V gene is TRBV12-3 or TRBV12-4, the J gene TRBJ2-1; D not certain. The ends were cut back, 2 bases at V and 11 bases at J, with 10 bases in the middle. The CDR3 is 12 residues long. The CDR3 nucleotides read TGTGCCAGCAGTTTAAATCCCAGGCAGCAGTTCTTC. Translation: CASSLNPRQQFF.

V and J are TRBV29-1 and TRBJ2-7; 8 nucleotides agree with TRBD2. V was clipped by 4 bases and J by 0 bases; unmatched bases: 8. Germline lookup yields CDR1 SQVTM and CDR2 ANQGSEA. The CDR3 runs to 15 residues. In nucleotides, the CDR3 is TGCAGCGTTGCGGGAGGGGTACAGAGCTCCTACGAGCAGTACTTC. This sequence encodes CSVAGGVQSSYEQYF.

The J gene is TRBJ1-5, the V gene TRBV24-1; the D gene is possibly TRBD1 (6 bases). V lost 6 bases to trimming and J lost 6 bases, with 11 bases between them. CDR3 length equals 13 residues. Germline V lookup: CDR1 KGHDR, CDR2 SFDVKD. The CDR3 spells CATSTGGAQPQHF. The CDR3 DNA is TGTGCCACCAGTACTGGGGGGGCTCAGCCCCAGCATTTT.

This chain links TRBV18 with TRBJ1-1; D remains ambiguous. Per germline, CDR1 KGHSH and CDR2 LQKENI. The CDR3 contains 14 residues. Trimming left V 4 bases short and J 0 bases short, with 9 bases between. As DNA, the CDR3 is TGTGCCAGCTCACAGGCTACAGTGAACACTGAAGCTTTCTTT. It translates to CASSQATVNTEAFF.

This chain uses TRBV20-1 with TRBJ2-3; no reliable D call. The germline V gene has CDR1 DFQATT and CDR2 SNEGSKA (reference sequence). The germline V and J ends were trimmed by 3 bases and 0 bases, with 13 bases remaining between them. CDR3 size: 15 residues. CDR3 region: CSARVPLLSTDTQYF. The DNA of the CDR3 is TGCAGTGCTAGGGTGCCCCTACTCAGCACAGATACGCAGTATTTT.

This clonotype has only one observation. The CDR3 DNA follows: TGTGCCAGCAGCAACCAGCACAATGAGCAGTTCTTC. Protein: CASSNQHNEQFF. The rearrangement links TRBV14 to TRBJ2-1, with no clear D. The V and J ends lost 5 bases and 5 bases respectively, with 7 bases between them. Per the germline V gene, CDR1 is SGHDN and CDR2 is FVKESK. The CDR3 is 12 amino acids.

V gene TRBV2 combines with J gene TRBJ2-5, with 7 nucleotides matching TRBD2. The CDR3 is 14 residues long. The J segment lost 9 bases and the V segment lost 2 bases, leaving 9 bases of the junction unmatched. The V gene's germline CDR1 is SNHLY and CDR2 FYNNEI. The CDR3 is CASSETAGPLAQYF. The DNA of the CDR3 is TGTGCCAGCAGTGAAACAGCGGGGCCTCTCGCCCAGTACTTC.

Turning to this clonotype: The junction departs from the called germline gene at one end, perhaps through a read error. The chain combines TRBV9 with TRBJ2-1; no reliable D call. CDR3 length: 11 residues. Germline CDR1 is SGDLS and CDR2 is YYNGEE. In DNA form, the CDR3 reads TGTGCCAGCAGCCTGAACAATGAGCAGTGCTTC. It encodes CASSLNNEQCF.

This clonotype has more than one count but fewer than ten. The V and J genes are TRBV6-2 or TRBV6-3 and TRBJ2-1; the D gene is possibly TRBD2 (5 bases). V gave up 8 bases and J gave up 4 bases, with 18 bases separating them. The germline V gene has CDR1 MNHEY and CDR2 SVGEGT. The CDR3 totals 15 residues. The CDR3 coding sequence is TGTGCCAGCCAAACAAGGAGGTTAGAGTACAATGAGCAGTTCTTC. This sequence encodes CASQTRRLEYNEQFF.

This rearrangement joins TRBV10-2 to TRBJ2-7; 7 positions match TRBD2. V lost 6 bases and J lost 3; bases outside the gene matches: 8. This CDR3 contains 14 residues. Germline CDR1 is WSHSY and CDR2 is SAAADI. CDR3 bases: TGCGCCAGCAGACCTCTAGCGGAGAACTACGAGCAGTACTTC. Translated: CASRPLAENYEQYF.

V usage is TRBV5-6 and J usage is TRBJ2-3, with D perhaps TRBD1 (5 bases). Germline lookup yields CDR1 SGHDT and CDR2 YYEEEE. This CDR3 comprises 14 residues. With 2 bases removed from V and 3 bases from J, the gap between germline ends came to 10 bases. The CDR3 here is CASSFDSITDTQYF. CDR3 coding DNA: TGTGCCAGCAGCTTCGACAGTATTACAGATACGCAGTATTTT.

V gene TRBV30 combines with J gene TRBJ2-1; D unresolved. The germline gives CDR1 GTSNPN, CDR2 SVGIG (reference sequence). The CDR3 runs 11 residues. Trimming took 2 bases from V and 9 from J, leaving 8 bases between them. The CDR3 DNA reads TGTGCCTGGAGTTTGAGCAGTGAGCAGTTCTTC. Protein sequence: CAWSLSSEQFF.

The chain employs TRBV2 and TRBJ2-5, with D unclear. CDR1 and CDR2 from the germline V gene are SNHLY and FYNNEI. The CDR3 is made up of 13 amino acids. With 11 bases removed from V and 4 bases from J, the gap between germline ends came to 17 bases. The CDR3 sequence: CASSKVLRETQYF. Written as DNA, the CDR3 is TGTGCCTCATCTAAGGTGCTGCGAGAGACCCAGTACTTC.

The chain employs TRBV10-1 and TRBJ2-2; 9 bases agree with TRBD2. The CDR3 sequence is 13 residues long. Germline trimming cut 8 bases from V and 6 bases from J; bases unmatched to any gene: 4. CDR1 is WNHNN and CDR2 is SYGVQD in the germline V gene (reference sequence). CDR3 nucleotide sequence: TGCGCCAGCTCTCGGACTAGCGCCGGGGAGCTGTTTTTT. As protein: CASSRTSAGELFF.

The genes are TRBV7-3 and TRBJ1-2; D possibly corresponds to TRBD1 (5 bases). V lost 5 bases and J 8 bases, leaving 12 bases between the germline ends. CDR3 length: 12 amino acids. CDR1 SGHTA and CDR2 FQGTGA come from the germline V gene. In DNA, the CDR3 is TGTGCCAGCAGCGACCCCGGGACGGGCTACACCTTC. Its translation is CASSDPGTGYTF.

The rearrangement links TRBV2 to TRBJ1-2; 7 bases are shared with TRBD1. CDR3 length: 13 amino acids. The V and J ends lost 6 bases and 3 bases, in that order; junction bases with no gene match: 4. Germline-derived CDR1 and CDR2 are SNHLY and FYNNEI. In DNA, the CDR3 is TGTGCCAGCAGCAGGGGGATAGACTATGGCTACACCTTC. Translated, it gives CASSRGIDYGYTF.